The TCR beta chain described here comes from a study of T cells in Graves' hyperthyroidism and ophthalmopathy. The CDR3 has 14 residues. Per the germline V gene, CDR1 is DFQATT and CDR2 is SNEGSKA (reference sequence). TCR beta CDR3 regions were amplified from RNA transcripts. Primed by the HTBI set, a first-round RT-PCR was run on the TCR CDR3. TCRdb passed the multiplex PCR reads through MiXCR, listing each CDR3 protein once. This table has roughly 61,000 distinct CDR3 sequences, around 50% appearing once. Whole-study findings and limits: Ophthalmopathy was distinguished from stable hyperthyroidism by 13 V-J signatures. Most thyroid clonotypes expanded above 0.001 appeared in blood too. Ophthalmopathy onset followed model prediction by a median approximately 7 months.

Details on this clonotype: The target antigen is unknown. One end of the junction does not line up with germline, which may come from a read error.

Sequencing was done on a sample of blood. The receptor comes from an older woman with Graves' ophthalmopathy. The chain recombines TRBV20-1 with TRBJ2-1; maybe TRBD2 (5 bases). The CDR3 here is CTAPSRLGSNKQFF. The CDR3 DNA reads TGCACTGCTCCTAGCAGGTTGGGGTCCAATAAGCAGTTCTTC.